The table lists the clone carrying this T cell receptor (beta chain) with a few counts. The antigen remains unidentified. Different DNA sequences within this sample yield the same CDR3. Germline CDR1 reads GTSNPN; CDR2 reads SVGIG (reference sequence). Trimming cost V 0 bases and J 4 bases, with 5 bases left between them. CDR3 size: 12 residues. This specimen belongs to a study of shared clonotypes between healthy human individuals. Clones were sequenced by immunoSEQ multiplex PCR, and TCRdb holds only the in-frame ones, with some missing. The table shows approximately 500,000 clones, with approximately 84% occurring only once. Study conclusions and caveats: There were few donors, and this limited the genetic and exposure-history diversity represented.

The TCR originated in a woman between 35 and 50 years old in good health. Some clones in this sample may be carry-over from other donors' samples. V gene TRBV30 combines with J gene TRBJ2-3; D is unclear. Sequencing was done on a sample of PBMCs. Here the CDR3 reads CAWSVRPDTQYF. CDR3 DNA sequence: TGTGCCTGGAGTGTACGACCAGATACGCAGTATTTT.